Each of the 17 T cell receptor beta chains below was sequenced from the same sample in a study of blood T cell repertoires in COVID-19. Measured with immunoSEQ multiplex PCR; TCRdb has only the in-frame clones, and not every one. The sample consists of roughly 120,000 clones, 75% to 90% of them appearing once. Sequencing input: peripheral blood. Receptors were obtained from a woman of 80 years or more with COVID-19, enrolled during active disease.

The genes are TRBV27 and TRBJ1-4; 7 bases fit TRBD1. Germline CDR1 is MNHEY and CDR2 is SMNVEV (reference sequence). This CDR3 spans 17 amino acids. The V and J ends lost 4 bases and 5 bases, in that order; junction bases with no gene match: 13. DNA of the CDR3: TGTGCCAGCAGTTCGTACGAGAGGACAGGAATGAATGAAAAACTGTTTTTT. Amino acids: CASSSYERTGMNEKLFF. The whole variable domain, remainder taken from reference TRBV27 and TRBJ1-4, is EAQVTQNPRYLITVTGKKLTVTCSQNMNHEYMSWYRQDPGLGLRQIYYSMNVEVTDKGDVPEGYKVSRKEKRNFPLILESPSPNQTSLYFCASSSYERTGMNEKLFFGSGTQLSVL.

J is TRBJ2-1 and V is TRBV5-1, with 7 bases lining up with TRBD2. Germline V gives CDR1 SGHRS, CDR2 YFSETQ. The junction had 3 bases not matched to a gene; V was cut back by 4 bases and J by 5 bases. The CDR3 totals 13 residues. The CDR3 protein is CASSLGTNNEQFF. The CDR3, as DNA: TGCGCCAGCAGCCTCGGGACTAACAATGAGCAGTTCTTC.

V usage is TRBV7-9 and J usage is TRBJ2-1; TRBD2 matches 15 bases. Unmatched junction bases numbered 5, after V lost 2 bases and J lost 6 bases. Germline CDR1 and CDR2: SEHNR and FQNEAQ (reference sequence). This CDR3 is 17 amino acids long. The CDR3 loop is CASSLMGLAGGGNEQFF. The CDR3 DNA reads as TGTGCCAGCAGCTTAATGGGACTAGCGGGAGGCGGCAATGAGCAGTTCTTC.

The gene calls are TRBV4-1 and TRBJ2-1; TRBD2 agrees at 7 bases. With V trimmed by 5 bases and J by 12 bases, 10 bases remained unmatched. This CDR3 contains 13 residues. Germline V gene sequence: CDR1 MGHRA, CDR2 YSYEKL. In nucleotides, the CDR3 is TGCGCCAGCAGCGTTCTCTGGGGGGAGGGGCAGTTCTTC. Amino acid sequence: CASSVLWGEGQFF.

The chain couples TRBV28 to TRBJ1-4; D remains unclear. The ends were cut back, 7 bases at V and 7 bases at J, with 7 bases in the middle. CDR1 and CDR2 (germline): MDHEN, SYDVKM. The CDR3 consists of 11 residues. In nucleotides, the CDR3 is TGTGCCAGCAAGCGGACTGAAAAACTGTTTTTT. Translating gives CASKRTEKLFF.

The chain uses TRBV14 and TRBJ2-3; 7 bases are shared with TRBD1. Germline V gene sequence: CDR1 SGHDN, CDR2 FVKESK. CDR3 size: 15 residues. Trimming removed 3 bases from V and 2 bases from J; junction bases left unmatched: 5. The CDR3 sequence: CASSHRQGYTDTQYF. CDR3 DNA sequence: TGTGCCAGCAGCCACCGACAGGGATACACAGATACGCAGTATTTT.

CDR3 amino acids: CATGQGGEQFF. Here the CDR3 DNA reads TGTGCCACCGGACAGGGCGGTGAGCAGTTCTTC. V gene TRBV6-1 combines with J gene TRBJ2-1, with 8 bases lining up with TRBD1. With 10 bases clipped from V and 9 bases from J, the junction kept 5 bases outside the gene matches. CDR3 length: 11 amino acids. Germline assignment: CDR1 MNHNS and CDR2 SASEGT.

The gene calls are TRBV4-2 and TRBJ2-2; tentative D call: TRBD2 (7 bases). The CDR3 is 16 amino acids. Trimming removed 1 base from V and 6 bases from J, with 15 bases in between. The germline gives CDR1 LGHNA, CDR2 YNFKEQ. This chain's CDR3 is CASSQVGVGGAGELFF. The CDR3 DNA reads as TGTGCCAGCAGCCAAGTAGGCGTAGGGGGGGCCGGGGAGCTGTTTTTT.

This clone was seen only a few times. The chain combines TRBV5-1 with TRBJ2-7, with D possibly matching TRBD1 (6 bases). CDR1 and CDR2 (germline): SGHRS, YFSETQ. CDR3 length: 14 residues. Trimming pared 4 bases from V and 7 bases from J, leaving 18 bases between. The CDR3 here is CASSPDSVSGEQYF. The CDR3 DNA sequence: TGCGCCAGCAGCCCGGACAGCGTGTCGGGGGAGCAGTACTTC. The entire variable domain, with the rest obtained from reference TRBV5-1 and TRBJ2-7, is as follows: KAGVTQTPRYLIKTRGQQVTLSCSPISGHRSVSWYQQTPGQGLQFLFEYFSETQRNKGNFPGRFSGRQFSNSRSEMNVSTLELGDSALYLCASSPDSVSGEQYFGPGTRLTVT.

The chain recombines TRBV6-2 or TRBV6-3 with TRBJ1-5; possibly TRBD1 for D (6 bases). The germline V gene has CDR1 MNHEY and CDR2 SVGEGT. Trimming left V 6 bases short and J 7 bases short, with 16 bases between. The CDR3 has 14 residues. CDR3 sequence: CASSLRDNGQPQHF. CDR3 nucleotide sequence: TGTGCCAGCAGCCTCCGGGACAATGGGCAGCCCCAGCATTTT.

The V and J genes are TRBV3-1 (or the pseudogene TRBV3-2) and TRBJ1-5; no definite D call. The CDR3 totals 14 residues. CDR1 and CDR2 (germline): LGHDT, YNNKEL (reference sequence). The germline V and J ends were trimmed by 4 bases and 9 bases, with 16 bases remaining between them. CDR3 nucleotides: TGTGCCAGCAGCCCCTCAAACGGAGGTACGCCCCAGCATTTT. Protein: CASSPSNGGTPQHF.

The rearrangement joins TRBV10-1 to TRBJ2-7, with D possibly TRBD2 on 5 matching bases. V lost 7 bases and J 7 bases, leaving 11 bases between the germline ends. This CDR3 has 11 amino acids. Germline V gives CDR1 WNHNN, CDR2 SYGVQD (reference sequence). The CDR3 is CASIRRGEQYF. CDR3 nucleotides: TGCGCCAGCATACGCCGAGGGGAGCAGTACTTC.

This sequence joins TRBV5-1 and TRBJ2-7; D not resolved. The CDR3 is 13 residues long. With 3 bases removed from V and 4 bases from J, the gap between germline ends came to 11 bases. Germline V gene lookup returns CDR1 SGHRS and CDR2 YFSETQ. CDR3 bases: TGCGCCAGCAGCTCCCTAGACGGATACGAGCAGTACTTC. Protein product: CASSSLDGYEQYF.

The chain combines TRBV7-2 with TRBJ2-7; no firm D call. Germline CDR1 is SGHTA and CDR2 is FQGNSA. The V and J ends lost 6 bases and 1 base respectively, with 7 bases between them. CDR3 length: 12 residues. CDR3 coding DNA: TGTGCCAGCAGGGCTTCGTCCTACGAGCAGTACTTC. It is translated as CASRASSYEQYF.

The rearrangement joins TRBV7-2 to TRBJ1-5, with TRBD1 matching over 11 bases. Germline-derived CDR1 and CDR2 are SGHTA and FQGNSA. CDR3 length: 14 residues. V trimming: 5 bases; J trimming: 7 bases; junction bases outside the gene matches: 4. The CDR3 DNA reads as TGTGCCAGCAGCGGGGACAGGGGGGACCAGCCCCAGCATTTT. This codes for CASSGDRGDQPQHF.

The CDR3: CASSLELASYEQYF. The CDR3 DNA sequence: TGCGCCAGCAGCTTGGAACTAGCTTCGTACGAGCAGTACTTC. The chain combines TRBV5-1 with TRBJ2-7, with TRBD2 as a possible D gene (6 bases). V shed 0 bases and J shed 4 bases, with 11 bases lying between them. CDR1 is SGHRS, CDR2 YFSETQ, per germline. The CDR3 runs to 14 residues.

The chain employs TRBV11-3 and TRBJ2-7, with TRBD1 identical over 10 bases. Looked up from germline, CDR1 is SGHNT and CDR2 is YENEEA. CDR3 length: 16 amino acids. With 5 bases clipped from V and 5 bases from J, the junction kept 12 bases outside the gene matches. The CDR3 protein is CASSKTGTGAVHEQYF. The CDR3 region has the DNA TGTGCCAGCAGCAAGACCGGGACAGGGGCGGTTCACGAGCAGTACTTC. Drawing the rest from reference TRBV11-3 and TRBJ2-7, the complete variable domain is EAGVVQSPRYKIIEKKQPVAFWCNPISGHNTLYWYLQNLGQGPELLIRYENEEAVDDSQLPKDRFSAERLKGVDSTLKIQPAELGDSAVYLCASSKTGTGAVHEQYFGPGTRLTVT.